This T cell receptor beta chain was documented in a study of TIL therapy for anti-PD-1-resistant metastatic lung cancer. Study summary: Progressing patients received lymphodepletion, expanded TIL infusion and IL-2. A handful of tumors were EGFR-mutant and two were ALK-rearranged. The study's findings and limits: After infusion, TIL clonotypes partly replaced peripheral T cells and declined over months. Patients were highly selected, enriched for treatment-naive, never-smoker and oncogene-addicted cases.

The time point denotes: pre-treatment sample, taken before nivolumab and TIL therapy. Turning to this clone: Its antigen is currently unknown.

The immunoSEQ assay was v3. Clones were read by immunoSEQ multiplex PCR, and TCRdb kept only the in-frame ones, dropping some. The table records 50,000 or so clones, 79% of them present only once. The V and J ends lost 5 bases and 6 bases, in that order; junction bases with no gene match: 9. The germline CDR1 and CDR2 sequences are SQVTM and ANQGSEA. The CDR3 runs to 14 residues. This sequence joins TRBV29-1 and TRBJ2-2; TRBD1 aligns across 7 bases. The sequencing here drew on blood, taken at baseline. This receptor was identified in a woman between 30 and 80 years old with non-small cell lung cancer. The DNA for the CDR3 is TGCAGCGTTAGCATCTGGCAGGGGGCCGGGGAGCTGTTTTTT. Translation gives CSVSIWQGAGELFF.